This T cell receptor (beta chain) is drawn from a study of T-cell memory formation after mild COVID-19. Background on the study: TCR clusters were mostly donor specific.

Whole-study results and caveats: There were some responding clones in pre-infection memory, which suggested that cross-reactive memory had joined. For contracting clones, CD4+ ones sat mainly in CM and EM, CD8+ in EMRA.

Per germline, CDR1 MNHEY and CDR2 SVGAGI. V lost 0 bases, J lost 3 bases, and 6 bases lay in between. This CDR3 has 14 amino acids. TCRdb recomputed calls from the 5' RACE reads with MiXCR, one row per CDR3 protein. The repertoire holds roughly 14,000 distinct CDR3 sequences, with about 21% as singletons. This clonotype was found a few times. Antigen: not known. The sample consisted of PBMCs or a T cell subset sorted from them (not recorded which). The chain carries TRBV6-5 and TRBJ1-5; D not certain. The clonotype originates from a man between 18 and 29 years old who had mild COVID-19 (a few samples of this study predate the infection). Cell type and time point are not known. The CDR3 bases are TGTGCCAGCAGTTACTCAAGGTACAATCAGCCCCAGCATTTT. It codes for CASSYSRYNQPQHF.